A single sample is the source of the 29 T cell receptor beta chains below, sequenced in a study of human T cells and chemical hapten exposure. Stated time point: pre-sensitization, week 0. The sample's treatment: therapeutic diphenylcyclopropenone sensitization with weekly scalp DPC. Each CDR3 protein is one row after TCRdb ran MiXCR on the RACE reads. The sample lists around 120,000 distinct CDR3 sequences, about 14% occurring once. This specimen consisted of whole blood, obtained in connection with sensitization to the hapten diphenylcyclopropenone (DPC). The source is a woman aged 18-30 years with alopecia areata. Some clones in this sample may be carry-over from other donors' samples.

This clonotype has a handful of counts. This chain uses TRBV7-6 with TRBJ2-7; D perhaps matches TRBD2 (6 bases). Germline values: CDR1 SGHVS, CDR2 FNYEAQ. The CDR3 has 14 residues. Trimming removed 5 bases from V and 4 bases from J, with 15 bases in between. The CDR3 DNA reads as TGTGCCAGCAGCCTTGGGGAGGCTGGATACGAGCAGTACTTC. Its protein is CASSLGEAGYEQYF.

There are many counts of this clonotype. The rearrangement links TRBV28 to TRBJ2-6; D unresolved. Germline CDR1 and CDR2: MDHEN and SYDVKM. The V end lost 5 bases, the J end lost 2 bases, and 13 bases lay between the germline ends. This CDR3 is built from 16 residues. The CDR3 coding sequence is TGTGCCAGCAGTAGTACAGATATCACTGGGGCCAACGTCCTGACTTTC. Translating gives CASSSTDITGANVLTF.

The CDR3 sequence is CASSPLTVAGYTF. The CDR3 nucleotides read TGTGCCAGCAGCCCATTGACAGTAGCAGGCTACACCTTC. The chain links TRBV7-2 to TRBJ1-2; possibly TRBD1 for D (5 bases). The V end was cut by 5 bases, the J end by 8 bases, with 15 bases between. The germline V gene encodes CDR1 SGHTA and CDR2 FQGNSA. CDR3 size: 13 residues.

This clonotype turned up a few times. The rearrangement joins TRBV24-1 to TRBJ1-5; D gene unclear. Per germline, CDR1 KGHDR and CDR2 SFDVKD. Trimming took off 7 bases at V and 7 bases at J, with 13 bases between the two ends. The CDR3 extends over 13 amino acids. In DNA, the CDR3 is TGTGCCACCAGCCCAATGTCGGGACAGCCCCAGCATTTT. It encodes CATSPMSGQPQHF.

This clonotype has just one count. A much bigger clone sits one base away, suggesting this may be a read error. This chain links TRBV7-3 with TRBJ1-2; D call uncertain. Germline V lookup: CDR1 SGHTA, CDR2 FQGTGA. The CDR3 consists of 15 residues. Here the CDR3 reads CVSSLSGSTPYGYTF. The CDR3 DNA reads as TGTGTCAGCAGCTTATCCGGCAGTACTCCCTATGGCTACACCTTC.

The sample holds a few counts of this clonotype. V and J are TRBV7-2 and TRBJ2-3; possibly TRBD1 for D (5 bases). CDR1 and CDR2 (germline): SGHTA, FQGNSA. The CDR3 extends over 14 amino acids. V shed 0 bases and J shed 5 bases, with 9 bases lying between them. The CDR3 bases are TGTGCCAGCAGCTTAGCAGGGGCGGAAGATACGCAGTATTTT. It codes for CASSLAGAEDTQYF.

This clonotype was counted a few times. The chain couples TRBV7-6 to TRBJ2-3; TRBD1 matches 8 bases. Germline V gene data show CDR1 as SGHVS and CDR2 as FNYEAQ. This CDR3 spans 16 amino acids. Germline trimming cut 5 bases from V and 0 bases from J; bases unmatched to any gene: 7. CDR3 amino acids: CASSQRQGISTDTQYF. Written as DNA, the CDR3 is TGTGCCAGCAGCCAAAGACAGGGGATTAGCACAGATACGCAGTATTTT. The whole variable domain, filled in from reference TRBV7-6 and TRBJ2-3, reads GAGVSQSPRYKVTKRGQDVALRCDPISGHVSLYWYRQALGQGPEFLTYFNYEAQQDKSGLPNDRFSAERPEGSISTLTIQRTEQRDSAMYRCASSQRQGISTDTQYFGPGTRLTVL.

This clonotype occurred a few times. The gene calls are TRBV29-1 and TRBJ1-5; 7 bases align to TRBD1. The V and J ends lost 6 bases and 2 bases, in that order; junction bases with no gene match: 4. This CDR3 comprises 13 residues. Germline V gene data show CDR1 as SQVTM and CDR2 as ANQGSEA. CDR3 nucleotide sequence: TGCAGCGTGGATGGGACAGGCAATCAGCCCCAGCATTTT. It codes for CSVDGTGNQPQHF.

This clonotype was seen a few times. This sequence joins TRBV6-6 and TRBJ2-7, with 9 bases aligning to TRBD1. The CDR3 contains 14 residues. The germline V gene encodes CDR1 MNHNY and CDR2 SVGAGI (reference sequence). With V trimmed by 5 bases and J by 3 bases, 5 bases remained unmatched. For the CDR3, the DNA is TGTGCCAGCAGTAGTAGGACAGGGGACTACGAGCAGTACTTC. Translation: CASSSRTGDYEQYF.

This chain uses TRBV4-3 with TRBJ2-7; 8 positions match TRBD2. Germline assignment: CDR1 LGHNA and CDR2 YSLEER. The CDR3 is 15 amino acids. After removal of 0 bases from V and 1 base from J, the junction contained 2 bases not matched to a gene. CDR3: CASSQEIAGSYEQYF. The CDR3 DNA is TGCGCCAGCAGCCAAGAAATAGCGGGGTCCTACGAGCAGTACTTC.

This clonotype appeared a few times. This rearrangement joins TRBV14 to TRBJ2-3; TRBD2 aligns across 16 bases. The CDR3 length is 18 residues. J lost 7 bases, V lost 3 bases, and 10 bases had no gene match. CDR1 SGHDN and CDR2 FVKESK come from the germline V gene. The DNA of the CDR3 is TGTGCCAGCAGCCACTCGGGACTAGCGGGGGGGCCGGTCTATACGCAGTATTTT. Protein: CASSHSGLAGGPVYTQYF.

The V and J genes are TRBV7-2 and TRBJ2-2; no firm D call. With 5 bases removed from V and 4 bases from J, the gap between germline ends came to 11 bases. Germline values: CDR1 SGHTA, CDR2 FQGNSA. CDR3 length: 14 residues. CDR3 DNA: TGTGCCAGCAGCACCGCTGTTCTCACCGGGGAGCTGTTTTTT. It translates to CASSTAVLTGELFF.

The CDR3 bases are TGTGCCAGCAGTTATCCACAGGGGGCGCATGGTTCACCCCTCCACTTT. Translated: CASSYPQGAHGSPLHF. The rearrangement uses TRBV28 and TRBJ1-6; 9 bases fit TRBD1. V gave up 4 bases and J gave up 9 bases; unmatched junction bases: 10. CDR3 length: 16 amino acids. The germline V gene has CDR1 MDHEN and CDR2 SYDVKM.

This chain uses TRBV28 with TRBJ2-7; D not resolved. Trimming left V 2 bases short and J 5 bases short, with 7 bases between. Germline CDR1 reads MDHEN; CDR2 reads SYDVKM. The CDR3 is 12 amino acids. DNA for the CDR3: TGTGCCAGCAGTTTAACCCGTCACGAGCAGTACTTC. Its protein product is CASSLTRHEQYF. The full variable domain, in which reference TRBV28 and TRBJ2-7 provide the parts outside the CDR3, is DVKVTQSSRYLVKRTGEKVFLECVQDMDHENMFWYRQDPGLGLRLIYFSYDVKMKEKGDIPEGYSVSREKKERFSLILESASTNQTSMYLCASSLTRHEQYFGPGTRLTVT.

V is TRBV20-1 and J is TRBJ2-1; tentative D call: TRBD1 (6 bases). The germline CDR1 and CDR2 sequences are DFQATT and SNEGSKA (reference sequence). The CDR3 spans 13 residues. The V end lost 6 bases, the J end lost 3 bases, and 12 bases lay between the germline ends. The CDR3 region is CSAGGAVYNEQFF. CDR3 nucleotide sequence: TGCAGTGCAGGGGGAGCAGTCTACAATGAGCAGTTCTTC.

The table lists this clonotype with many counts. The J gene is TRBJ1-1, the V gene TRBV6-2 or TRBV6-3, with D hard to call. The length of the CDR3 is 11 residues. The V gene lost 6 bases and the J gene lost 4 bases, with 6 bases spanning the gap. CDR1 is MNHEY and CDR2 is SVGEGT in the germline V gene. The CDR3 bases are TGTGCCAGCAGGTCGGTCACTGAAGCTTTCTTT. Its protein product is CASRSVTEAFF.

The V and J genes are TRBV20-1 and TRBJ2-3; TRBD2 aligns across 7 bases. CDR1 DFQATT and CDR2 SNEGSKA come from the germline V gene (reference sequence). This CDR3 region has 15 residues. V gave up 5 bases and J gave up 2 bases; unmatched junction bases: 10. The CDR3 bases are TGCAGTGCTTCCTTCGGACTAGACCACACAGATACGCAGTATTTT. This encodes CSASFGLDHTDTQYF.

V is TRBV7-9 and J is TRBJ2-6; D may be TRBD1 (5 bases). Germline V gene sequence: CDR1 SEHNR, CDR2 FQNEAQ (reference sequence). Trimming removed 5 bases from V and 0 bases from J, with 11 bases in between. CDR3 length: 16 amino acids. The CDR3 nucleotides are TGTGCCAGCAGCCCCGACAGCACCTCTGGGGCCAACGTCCTGACTTTC. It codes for CASSPDSTSGANVLTF.

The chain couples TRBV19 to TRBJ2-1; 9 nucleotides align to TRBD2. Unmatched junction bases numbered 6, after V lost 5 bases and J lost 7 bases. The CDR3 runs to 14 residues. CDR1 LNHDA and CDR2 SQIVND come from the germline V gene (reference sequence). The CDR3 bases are TGTGCCAGTAGTGGCAGCGGGGGGCAGAATGAGCAGTTCTTC. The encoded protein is CASSGSGGQNEQFF.

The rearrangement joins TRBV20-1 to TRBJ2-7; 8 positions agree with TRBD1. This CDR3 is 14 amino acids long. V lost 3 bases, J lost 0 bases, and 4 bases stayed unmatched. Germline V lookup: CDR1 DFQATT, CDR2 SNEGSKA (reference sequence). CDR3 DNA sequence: TGCAGTGCTAGCCTCCAGGGGGCCTCCTACGAGCAGTACTTC. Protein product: CSASLQGASYEQYF.

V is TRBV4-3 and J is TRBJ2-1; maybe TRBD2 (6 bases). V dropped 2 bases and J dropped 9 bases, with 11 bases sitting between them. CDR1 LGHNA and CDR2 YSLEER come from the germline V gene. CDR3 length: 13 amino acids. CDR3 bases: TGCGCCAGCAGCCAAAATTTGGGGGGTGAGCAGTTCTTC. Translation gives CASSQNLGGEQFF.

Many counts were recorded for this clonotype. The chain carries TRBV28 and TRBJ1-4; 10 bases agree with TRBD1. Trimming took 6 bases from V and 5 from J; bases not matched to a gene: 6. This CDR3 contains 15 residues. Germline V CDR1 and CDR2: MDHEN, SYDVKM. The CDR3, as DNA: TGTGCCAGCAGGCCCCCGGGACAGGGGAATGAAAAACTGTTTTTT. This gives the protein CASRPPGQGNEKLFF.

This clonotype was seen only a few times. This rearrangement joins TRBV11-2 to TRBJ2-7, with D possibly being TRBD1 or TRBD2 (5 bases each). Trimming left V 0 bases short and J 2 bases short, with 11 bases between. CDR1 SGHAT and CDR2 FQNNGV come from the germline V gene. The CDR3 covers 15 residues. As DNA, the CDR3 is TGTGCCAGCAGCTTAGACCGGGACGGACCCTACGAGCAGTACTTC. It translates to CASSLDRDGPYEQYF.

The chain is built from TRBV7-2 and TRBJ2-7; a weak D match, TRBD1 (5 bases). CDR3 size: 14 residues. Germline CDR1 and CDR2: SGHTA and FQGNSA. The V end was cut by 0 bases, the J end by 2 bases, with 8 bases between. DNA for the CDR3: TGTGCCAGCAGCTTAGCTGGGGCCCCCTACGAGCAGTACTTC. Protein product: CASSLAGAPYEQYF. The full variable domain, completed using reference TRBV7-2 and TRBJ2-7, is GAGVSQSPSNKVTEKGKDVELRCDPISGHTALYWYRQSLGQGLEFLIYFQGNSAPDKSGLPSDRFSAERTGGSVSTLTIQRTQQEDSAVYLCASSLAGAPYEQYFGPGTRLTVT.

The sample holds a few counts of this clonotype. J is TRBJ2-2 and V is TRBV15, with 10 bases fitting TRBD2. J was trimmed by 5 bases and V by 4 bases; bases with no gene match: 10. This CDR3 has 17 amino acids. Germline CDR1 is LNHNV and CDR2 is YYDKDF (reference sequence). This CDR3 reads CATSITSGALGTGELFF. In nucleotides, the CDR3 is TGTGCCACCAGCATTACTAGCGGGGCCCTCGGAACCGGGGAGCTGTTTTTT.

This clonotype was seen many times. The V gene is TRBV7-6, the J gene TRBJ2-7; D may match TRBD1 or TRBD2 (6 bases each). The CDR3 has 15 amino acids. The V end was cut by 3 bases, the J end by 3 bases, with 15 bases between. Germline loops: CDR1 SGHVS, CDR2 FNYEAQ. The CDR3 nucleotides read TGTGCCAGCAGCTTGGCCGCGGGACAATACTACGAGCAGTACTTC. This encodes CASSLAAGQYYEQYF. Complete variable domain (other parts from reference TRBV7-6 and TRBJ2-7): GAGVSQSPRYKVTKRGQDVALRCDPISGHVSLYWYRQALGQGPEFLTYFNYEAQQDKSGLPNDRFSAERPEGSISTLTIQRTEQRDSAMYRCASSLAAGQYYEQYFGPGTRLTVT.

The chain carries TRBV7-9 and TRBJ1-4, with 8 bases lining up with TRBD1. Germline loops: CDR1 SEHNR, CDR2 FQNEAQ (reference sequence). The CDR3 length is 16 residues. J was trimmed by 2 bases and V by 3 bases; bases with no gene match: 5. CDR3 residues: CASSFEHRGTNEKLFF. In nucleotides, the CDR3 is TGTGCCAGCAGCTTCGAACACAGGGGGACTAATGAAAAACTGTTTTTT. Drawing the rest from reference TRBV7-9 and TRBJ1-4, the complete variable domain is DTGVSQNPRHKITKRGQNVTFRCDPISEHNRLYWYRQTLGQGPEFLTYFQNEAQLEKSRLLSDRFSAERPKGSFSTLEIQRTEQGDSAMYLCASSFEHRGTNEKLFFGSGTQLSVL.

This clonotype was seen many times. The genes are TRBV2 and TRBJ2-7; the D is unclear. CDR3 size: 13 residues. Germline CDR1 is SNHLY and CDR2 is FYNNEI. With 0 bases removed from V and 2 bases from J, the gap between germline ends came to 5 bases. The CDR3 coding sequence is TGTGCCAGCAGTGAAGCAGGTCCCTACGAGCAGTACTTC. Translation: CASSEAGPYEQYF.

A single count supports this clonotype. The CDR3 bases are TGTGCCACCAGCACCCAAAGCGATGGCACAGATACGCAGTATTTT. It is translated as CATSTQSDGTDTQYF. This chain joins TRBV15 and TRBJ2-3; D unclear. CDR1 is LNHNV, CDR2 YYDKDF, per germline (reference sequence). The CDR3 has 15 residues. Between the trimmed V and J ends, which lost 4 bases and 1 base, there was a span of 12 bases.